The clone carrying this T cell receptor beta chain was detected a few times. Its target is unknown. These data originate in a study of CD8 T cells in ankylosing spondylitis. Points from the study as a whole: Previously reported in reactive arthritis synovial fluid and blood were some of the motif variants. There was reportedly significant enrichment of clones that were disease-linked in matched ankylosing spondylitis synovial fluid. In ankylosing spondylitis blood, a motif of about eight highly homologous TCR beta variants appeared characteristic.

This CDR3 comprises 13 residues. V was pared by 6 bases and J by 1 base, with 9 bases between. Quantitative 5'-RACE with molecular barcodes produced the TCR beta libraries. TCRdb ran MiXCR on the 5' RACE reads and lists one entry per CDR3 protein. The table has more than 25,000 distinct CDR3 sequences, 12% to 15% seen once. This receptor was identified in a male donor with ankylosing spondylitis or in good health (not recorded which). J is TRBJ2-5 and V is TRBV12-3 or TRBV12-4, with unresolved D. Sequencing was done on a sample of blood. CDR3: CASRLWVQETQYF. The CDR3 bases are TGTGCCAGCAGACTCTGGGTCCAAGAGACCCAGTACTTC.